These 3 T cell receptor beta chains were sequenced from one sample in a study of T cell repertoires in cytomegalovirus infection. Their target antigens are unknown. In TCRdb, the reads were re-called with MiXCR into one record per CDR3 protein. The data show about 130,000 distinct CDR3 sequences, roughly 25% seen once. Material: PBMCs, sequenced either directly or after in vitro stimulation (not recorded which). Receptors originate from a human donor in good health (CMV status not recorded). Some clones in this sample may be carry-over from other donors' samples.

V gene TRBV29-1 combines with J gene TRBJ1-2; D gene unclear. V dropped 3 bases and J dropped 13 bases, with 12 bases sitting between them. Looked up from germline, CDR1 is SQVTM and CDR2 is ANQGSEA. The CDR3 runs 10 residues. CDR3 sequence (DNA): TGCAGCGTTGAGCCGGCCCCTACCACCTTC. It is translated as CSVEPAPTTF.

This clonotype appeared many times. The chain links TRBV7-2 to TRBJ2-4; D is unresolved. Trimming took off 1 base at V and 6 bases at J, with 7 bases between the two ends. The CDR3 has 13 residues. Germline CDR1 is SGHTA and CDR2 is FQGNSA. CDR3 nucleotide sequence: TGTGCCAGCAGCTTAGACCCTAGAAACATTCAGTACTTC. Translated: CASSLDPRNIQYF.

The chain employs TRBV30 and TRBJ1-1, with 11 bases lining up with TRBD1. Germline V gene sequence: CDR1 GTSNPN, CDR2 SVGIG (reference sequence). This CDR3 comprises 13 residues. This CDR3 reads CATRTGGGTEAFF. For the CDR3, the DNA is TGTGCTACACGGACAGGGGGCGGGACTGAAGCTTTCTTT. The entire variable domain, with the rest obtained from reference TRBV30 and TRBJ1-1, is as follows: SQTIHQWPATLVQPVGSPLSLECTVEGTSNPNLYWYRQAAGRGLQLLFYSVGIGQISSEVPQNLSASRPQDRQFILSSKKLLLSDSGFYLCATRTGGGTEAFFGQGTRLTVV.